These 9 T cell receptor beta chains share one sample of origin, sequenced in a study of blood T cell repertoires in COVID-19. Profiling relied on immunoSEQ multiplex PCR, and the TCRdb table lists in-frame clones only, not all of them. Here the sample spans approximately 50,000 clones, approximately 89% being singletons. What was sequenced was peripheral blood. These TCRs come from a human donor in a cohort sampled during active COVID-19.

This chain links TRBV6-5 with TRBJ2-6; D gene ambiguous. Trimming took 4 bases from V and 2 from J, leaving 12 bases between them. The length of the CDR3 is 16 residues. Germline V gene lookup returns CDR1 MNHEY and CDR2 SVGAGI. CDR3 amino acids: CASSSPPSAGANVLTF. In nucleotides, the CDR3 is TGTGCCAGCAGTTCCCCGCCCTCGGCTGGGGCCAACGTCCTGACTTTC.

The CDR3 DNA sequence: TGCGCCAGCAGCTTTGCAGGGCGGGAGACCCAGTACTTC. Amino acids: CASSFAGRETQYF. This chain uses TRBV5-1 with TRBJ2-5, with a possible D match to TRBD1 (5 bases). In germline, CDR1 is SGHRS, CDR2 YFSETQ. This CDR3 is 13 amino acids long. V lost 2 bases, J lost 5 bases, and 10 bases lay in between.

The chain links TRBV27 to TRBJ2-3; D call uncertain. The CDR3 runs 17 residues. Germline lookup yields CDR1 MNHEY and CDR2 SMNVEV (reference sequence). Trimming took off 2 bases at V and 3 bases at J, with 18 bases between the two ends. The CDR3 loop reads CASSLRVTSATTDTQYF. Written as DNA, the CDR3 is TGTGCCAGCAGTTTACGTGTTACCTCGGCGACTACAGATACGCAGTATTTT.

This sequence joins TRBV24-1 and TRBJ2-1; 8 nucleotides align to TRBD2. There are 16 residues in the CDR3. V gave up 2 bases and J gave up 0 bases; unmatched junction bases: 2. Per the germline V gene, CDR1 is KGHDR and CDR2 is SFDVKD. The CDR3 loop is CATSDSSGSSYNEQFF. In DNA form, the CDR3 reads TGTGCCACCAGTGATTCAAGCGGGAGCTCCTACAATGAGCAGTTCTTC.

The sample holds many counts of this clone. The chain links TRBV19 to TRBJ2-7, with 9 bases fitting TRBD2. Germline-derived CDR1 and CDR2 are LNHDA and SQIVND (reference sequence). Germline trimming cut 5 bases from V and 5 bases from J; bases unmatched to any gene: 10. This CDR3 region has 15 residues. The CDR3 bases are TGTGCCAGTAGTCGCGCGGGAGGGCCACCCAACGAGCAGTACTTC. It encodes CASSRAGGPPNEQYF.

This sequence joins TRBV15 and TRBJ2-2, with a weak D call TRBD2 (5 bases). V lost 0 bases, J lost 5 bases, and 16 bases lay in between. The CDR3 spans 17 residues. The germline V gene encodes CDR1 LNHNV and CDR2 YYDKDF (reference sequence). The DNA of the CDR3 is TGTGCCACCAGCAGAGATCACCTAGGGATAGCGACCGGGGAGCTGTTTTTT. Its protein product is CATSRDHLGIATGELFF.

This rearrangement joins TRBV7-6 to TRBJ2-2, with D perhaps matching TRBD2 (6 bases). The V end was cut by 3 bases, the J end by 2 bases, with 10 bases between. The CDR3 covers 15 residues. Germline CDR1 SGHVS, CDR2 FNYEAQ. The CDR3: CASSFAGRNTGELFF. The CDR3 nucleotides read TGTGCCAGCAGCTTTGCGGGACGAAACACCGGGGAGCTGTTTTTT.

The gene calls are TRBV11-2 and TRBJ1-1, with TRBD1 as a possible D gene (5 bases). V shed 3 bases and J shed 1 base, with 12 bases lying between them. Germline V gives CDR1 SGHAT, CDR2 FQNNGV. This CDR3 is 15 amino acids long. The CDR3 region is CASSFFYGGNTEAFF. The CDR3 nucleotides read TGTGCCAGCAGCTTCTTCTACGGGGGGAACACTGAAGCTTTCTTT. The full variable domain, with the rest looked up from reference TRBV11-2 and TRBJ1-1, is EAGVAQSPRYKIIEKRQSVAFWCNPISGHATLYWYQQILGQGPKLLIQFQNNGVVDDSQLPKDRFSAERLKGVDSTLKIQPAKLEDSAVYLCASSFFYGGNTEAFFGQGTRLTVV.

In its sample, this clone was seen once. The V and J genes are TRBV3-1 (or the pseudogene TRBV3-2) and TRBJ2-5; TRBD2 matches 11 bases. CDR3 size: 14 residues. Germline CDR1 and CDR2: LGHDT and YNNKEL (reference sequence). Germline trimming cut 4 bases from V and 5 bases from J; bases unmatched to any gene: 3. DNA for the CDR3: TGTGCCAGCAGCCTAGCGGGAGGGCCGGAGACCCAGTACTTC. This sequence encodes CASSLAGGPETQYF.